This T cell receptor (beta chain) was identified during a study of T cell repertoires in cytomegalovirus infection. Study-level background: Recently identified HLA-C-restricted and well-studied HLA-B-restricted CMV epitopes were used. In public TCR beta signatures, there were indications of both CMV infection and matching HLA type. Study observations and caveats: Dominating the ex vivo response were TCR beta clonotypes that were CMV-specific and HLA-C-restricted. Carriers of CMV and the relevant HLA type were discriminated by public TCR beta frequency.

The germline CDR1 and CDR2 sequences are MNHEY and SVGEGT. The CDR3 extends over 17 amino acids. The ends were cut back, 5 bases at V and 10 bases at J, with 27 bases in the middle. TCRdb re-derived calls from the reads in MiXCR, one entry per CDR3 protein. This table holds 250,000 to 300,000 distinct CDR3 sequences, about 20% found once. On this clonotype: What it binds is not known.

The TCR sequence derives from a human donor in good health (CMV status not recorded). Some clones in this sample may be carry-over from other donors' samples. The chain recombines TRBV6-2 or TRBV6-3 with TRBJ2-4; D is tentatively TRBD1 or TRBD2 (6 bases each). The sample was cultured PBMCs, taken from culture after CMV antigen stimulation. The CDR3: CASSPHREADLPGIQYF. The CDR3 DNA follows: TGTGCCAGCAGTCCTCACAGGGAGGCCGACCTACCAGGGATTCAGTACTTC.